Shown below are 2 T cell receptor beta chains from a single sample sequenced in a study of blood T cell repertoires in COVID-19. The table came from immunoSEQ multiplex PCR; TCRdb's copy has only in-frame clones and leaves some out. The sample contains under 350,000 clones, 80% to 90% of which appear only once. The specimen was peripheral blood. These TCRs come from a man aged 35 to 55 with acute or convalescent COVID-19.

Comment on this clone: An end of the junction does not agree with germline; a read error may underlie this. The chain has TRBV19 and TRBJ2-2; tentative D call: TRBD1 (5 bases). The CDR3 totals 15 residues. Germline CDR1 reads LNHDA; CDR2 reads SQIVND (reference sequence). CDR3 sequence reads: CASSIDGANTGELFF. For the CDR3, the DNA is TGTGCCAGTAGTATAGATGGGGCGAATACCGGGGAGCTGTTTTTT.

The chain joins TRBV15 to TRBJ1-2; D may be TRBD1 (6 bases). V lost 0 bases and J lost 7, with 12 bases in between. The CDR3 has 14 amino acids. Germline V gene sequence: CDR1 LNHNV, CDR2 YYDKDF (reference sequence). DNA for the CDR3: TGTGCCACCAGCAGAGAGGGGGGGGCTCGTGGCTACACCTTC. This sequence encodes CATSREGGARGYTF.